The 32 T cell receptor beta chains below come from one sample, sequenced in a study of blood T cell repertoires in COVID-19. Assay used: immunoSEQ multiplex PCR; TCRdb lists only in-frame clones, some missing. This table has around 500,000 clones, roughly 90% appearing once. The sample comprised PBMCs or T cells enriched from blood (not recorded which). The receptors stem from a woman between 40 and 55 years old who had recovered from COVID-19.

The gene calls are TRBV13 and TRBJ2-1; 11 bases match TRBD2. The CDR3 is 16 amino acids. Per the germline V gene, CDR1 is PRHDT and CDR2 is FYEKMQ (reference sequence). V lost 5 bases, J lost 4 bases, and 7 bases stayed unmatched. CDR3: CASSVKTSGRYNEQFF. The CDR3 DNA is TGTGCCAGCAGCGTAAAAACTAGCGGGAGATACAATGAGCAGTTCTTC.

The rearrangement joins TRBV6-2 or TRBV6-3 to TRBJ2-3; 8 nucleotides line up with TRBD2. The CDR3 consists of 15 residues. V gave up 2 bases and J gave up 3 bases; unmatched junction bases: 4. Germline values: CDR1 MNHEY, CDR2 SVGEGT. CDR3 residues: CASSYISGSTDTQYF. The CDR3 coding sequence is TGTGCCAGCAGTTACATAAGCGGGAGTACAGATACGCAGTATTTT.

The table lists this clone with a count of one. The chain uses TRBV12-3 or TRBV12-4 and TRBJ2-7; 7 bases agree with TRBD2. CDR3 length: 12 residues. The J segment lost 6 bases and the V segment lost 3 bases, leaving 2 bases of the junction unmatched. The CDR3 coding sequence is TGTGCCAGCAGTTTGGGCGGGAGCGAGCAGTACTTC. Protein: CASSLGGSEQYF.

This rearrangement joins TRBV6-1 to TRBJ1-2, with D unclear. This CDR3 region has 17 residues. CDR1 and CDR2 from the germline V gene are MNHNS and SASEGT. The ends were cut back, 3 bases at V and 4 bases at J, with 21 bases in the middle. CDR3 sequence: CASSERFRGRSIYGYTF. DNA for the CDR3: TGTGCCAGCAGTGAGAGATTTCGAGGGAGGAGTATCTATGGCTACACCTTC.

The V and J genes are TRBV5-1 and TRBJ2-1; possible D gene TRBD1, 5 bases. Germline CDR1 reads SGHRS; CDR2 reads YFSETQ. The CDR3 consists of 15 residues. V was trimmed by 0 bases and J by 4 bases, leaving 11 bases between them. This chain's CDR3 is CASSLASRQYNEQFF. The CDR3 nucleotides are TGCGCCAGCAGCTTGGCTAGTCGACAGTACAATGAGCAGTTCTTC.

This chain links TRBV6-5 with TRBJ1-3; maybe TRBD1 (6 bases). Germline CDR1 is MNHEY and CDR2 is SVGAGI. Between the trimmed V and J ends, which lost 8 bases and 2 bases, there was a span of 7 bases. The CDR3 runs 12 residues. The CDR3 bases are TGTGCCAGCCACAGGGCTGGAAACACCATATATTTT. It is translated as CASHRAGNTIYF.

This clone occurred a few times. V usage is TRBV5-1 and J usage is TRBJ1-1; 7 bases line up with TRBD1. Germline CDR1 and CDR2: SGHRS and YFSETQ. The CDR3 length is 12 residues. Germline trimming cut 3 bases from V and 8 bases from J; bases unmatched to any gene: 4. The CDR3 sequence is CASSYDRAEAFF. CDR3 nucleotides: TGCGCCAGCAGCTACGACAGGGCCGAAGCTTTCTTT.

The V and J genes are TRBV19 and TRBJ2-1, with 12 bases identical to TRBD2. Trimming took 2 bases from V and 6 from J; bases not matched to a gene: 5. Germline V lookup: CDR1 LNHDA, CDR2 SQIVND (reference sequence). The CDR3 consists of 16 residues. The CDR3 DNA sequence: TGTGCCAGTAGTATAAGACTAGCGGGAGTCAGCAATGAGCAGTTCTTC. This gives the protein CASSIRLAGVSNEQFF.

The chain carries TRBV7-9 and TRBJ1-2; D unresolved. The V gene's germline CDR1 is SEHNR and CDR2 FQNEAQ (reference sequence). This CDR3 region has 14 residues. The V gene lost 5 bases and the J gene lost 1 base, with 11 bases spanning the gap. DNA of the CDR3: TGTGCCAGCAGCGGGTGGGAGCTTAACTATGGCTACACCTTC. This encodes CASSGWELNYGYTF.

V is TRBV21-1 and J is TRBJ2-1; TRBD2 is the table's D call, not checked against the DNA. TRBV21-1 is flagged as a pseudogene. The CDR3 length is 18 residues. CDR3: CASSKWGGRLRVYNEQFF. The CDR3 coding sequence is TGTGCCAGCAGCAAATGGGGGGGCCGTCTGCGTGTCTACAATGAGCAGTTCTTC.

The chain couples TRBV2 to TRBJ1-1; a possible D gene is TRBD1 (5 bases). The V end lost 3 bases, the J end lost 7 bases, and 18 bases lay between the germline ends. The CDR3 sequence is 15 residues long. Germline V CDR1 and CDR2: SNHLY, FYNNEI. CDR3 nucleotides: TGTGCCAGCAGTGATTCAGGACCCCTCGGGGGTGAAGCTTTCTTT. Its translation: CASSDSGPLGGEAFF. Variable domain in full (rest from reference TRBV2 and TRBJ1-1): EPEVTQTPSHQVTQMGQEVILRCVPISNHLYFYWYRQILGQKVEFLVSFYNNEISEKSEIFDDQFSVERPDGSNFTLKIRSTKLEDSAMYFCASSDSGPLGGEAFFGQGTRLTVV.

V is TRBV10-3 and J is TRBJ2-1, with 7 positions matching TRBD2. Germline V gives CDR1 ENHRY, CDR2 SYGVKD. The V gene end was trimmed by 10 bases and the J gene end by 2 bases; junction bases not matched to a gene: 8. The CDR3 spans 14 residues. The CDR3: CATRAGYTYNEQFF. CDR3 bases: TGTGCCACCAGAGCGGGGTACACCTACAATGAGCAGTTCTTC.

The chain employs TRBV18 and TRBJ1-1, with TRBD1 identical over 7 bases. V lost 3 bases, J lost 7 bases, and 8 bases stayed unmatched. The CDR3 sequence is 14 residues long. Per germline, CDR1 KGHSH and CDR2 LQKENI. CDR3 in amino acids: CASSPNRGPIEAFF. In DNA form, the CDR3 reads TGTGCCAGCTCACCTAACAGGGGCCCTATTGAAGCTTTCTTT.

CDR3 sequence (DNA): TGTGCCAGCAGCTCCTTTGTAACACAGGGATACAATGAGCAGTTCTTC. It yields the protein CASSSFVTQGYNEQFF. The chain uses TRBV7-2 and TRBJ2-1, with D possibly being TRBD1 (6 bases). V was pared by 4 bases and J by 4 bases, with 17 bases between. This CDR3 comprises 16 residues. From germline, CDR1 is SGHTA and CDR2 FQGNSA.

This chain uses TRBV11-2 with TRBJ1-2; possibly TRBD1 for D (5 bases). V dropped 6 bases and J dropped 4 bases, with 15 bases sitting between them. Germline loops: CDR1 SGHAT, CDR2 FQNNGV. The CDR3 is 14 amino acids. The CDR3 here is CASSSGGVRYGYTF. CDR3 in DNA: TGTGCCAGCAGTTCCGGAGGGGTTCGCTATGGCTACACCTTC.

The gene calls are TRBV5-6 and TRBJ1-4; D gene ambiguous. V dropped 6 bases and J dropped 0 bases, with 6 bases sitting between them. CDR1 and CDR2 from the germline V gene are SGHDT and YYEEEE. The CDR3 contains 13 residues. CDR3 nucleotide sequence: TGTGCCAGCAAAGAGGCAACTAATGAAAAACTGTTTTTT. It yields the protein CASKEATNEKLFF.

The CDR3 loop is CASSYSYGEGETQYF. CDR3 nucleotide sequence: TGTGCCAGCAGTTACTCGTACGGGGAGGGGGAGACCCAGTACTTC. V usage is TRBV6-5 and J usage is TRBJ2-5; TRBD2 agrees at 7 bases. Germline V gene sequence: CDR1 MNHEY, CDR2 SVGAGI. Germline trimming cut 0 bases from V and 5 bases from J; bases unmatched to any gene: 6. CDR3 length: 15 amino acids.

This clone has just one count. The chain is built from TRBV5-1 and TRBJ2-7, with 10 bases identical to TRBD2. V dropped 5 bases and J dropped 0; count of bases not matched to a gene: 8. Germline-derived CDR1 and CDR2 are SGHRS and YFSETQ. This CDR3 has 16 residues. The DNA for the CDR3 is TGCGCCAGCAGGCCTCCCCTAGCGGGAGCCTCCTACGAGCAGTACTTC. Protein sequence: CASRPPLAGASYEQYF.

This clone occurred a few times. V gene TRBV5-1 combines with J gene TRBJ1-5; 10 nucleotides agree with TRBD1. The junction had 4 bases not matched to a gene; V was cut back by 4 bases and J by 0 bases. The CDR3 length is 16 residues. Per the germline V gene, CDR1 is SGHRS and CDR2 is YFSETQ. The CDR3 is CASSGTGDYSNQPQHF. The CDR3 region has the DNA TGCGCCAGCAGCGGGACAGGGGATTATAGCAATCAGCCCCAGCATTTT.

To note about this clone: At the DNA level, this CDR3 is encoded by other sequences in the same sample as well. The gene calls are TRBV19 and TRBJ1-2; TRBD1 matches 9 bases. The CDR3 has 15 residues. V gave up 4 bases and J gave up 0 bases; unmatched junction bases: 3. Per germline, CDR1 LNHDA and CDR2 SQIVND (reference sequence). The CDR3 region has the DNA TGTGCCAGTAGTACTTGGACAGGGGCTAACTATGGCTACACCTTC. This sequence encodes CASSTWTGANYGYTF. Using reference TRBV19 and TRBJ1-2 for the parts outside the CDR3, the full variable domain is DGGITQSPKYLFRKEGQNVTLSCEQNLNHDAMYWYRQDPGQGLRLIYYSQIVNDFQKGDIAEGYSVSREKKESFPLTVTSAQKNPTAFYLCASSTWTGANYGYTFGSGTRLTVV.

This sequence joins TRBV30 and TRBJ1-3; 9 bases line up with TRBD1. The junction had 6 bases not matched to a gene; V was cut back by 1 base and J by 2 bases. This CDR3 has 16 residues. The germline CDR1 and CDR2 sequences are GTSNPN and SVGIG (reference sequence). As DNA, the CDR3 is TGTGCCTGGAGTGGACTGTGGGACAGGGCTGGAAACACCATATATTTT. Amino acids: CAWSGLWDRAGNTIYF.

This chain links TRBV7-6 with TRBJ2-3, with 10 positions matching TRBD1. J was trimmed by 0 bases and V by 3 bases; bases with no gene match: 3. CDR1 SGHVS and CDR2 FNYEAQ come from the germline V gene. This CDR3 is 16 amino acids long. CDR3 bases: TGTGCCAGCAGCTTGTGGACAGGGGGGAGCACAGATACGCAGTATTTT. Translated: CASSLWTGGSTDTQYF.

The rearrangement joins TRBV5-6 to TRBJ1-1; 9 nucleotides match TRBD1. Germline V CDR1 and CDR2: SGHDT, YYEEEE. The trim removed 4 bases at V and 3 bases at J, leaving 7 bases unmatched. This CDR3 comprises 15 residues. CDR3 loop: CASSPQDRGDTEAFF. The CDR3 DNA follows: TGTGCCAGCAGCCCGCAGGACAGGGGCGACACTGAAGCTTTCTTT. Using reference TRBV5-6 and TRBJ1-1 for the parts outside the CDR3, the full variable domain is DAGVTQSPTHLIKTRGQQVTLRCSPKSGHDTVSWYQQALGQGPQFIFQYYEEEERQRGNFPDRFSGHQFPNYSSELNVNALLLGDSALYLCASSPQDRGDTEAFFGQGTRLTVV.

This clone was counted once. The chain combines TRBV27 with TRBJ1-2; 8 bases agree with TRBD1. The CDR3 loop spans 15 amino acids. The V and J ends lost 2 bases and 3 bases, in that order; junction bases with no gene match: 5. Germline lookup yields CDR1 MNHEY and CDR2 SMNVEV (reference sequence). The CDR3: CASSLRRTGYYGYTF. The CDR3 region has the DNA TGTGCCAGCAGTTTAAGACGGACAGGGTACTATGGCTACACCTTC.

This clone was picked up one time. The rearrangement uses TRBV4-3 and TRBJ2-7; no definite D call. Germline-derived CDR1 and CDR2 are LGHNA and YSLEER. The CDR3 runs to 15 residues. V was shortened by 0 bases and J by 3 bases, with 12 bases between the two germline ends. The CDR3 region is CASSQDAEAYYEQYF. The CDR3 nucleotides read TGCGCCAGCAGCCAAGATGCGGAAGCTTACTACGAGCAGTACTTC.

Here the CDR3 DNA reads TGTGCCAGCAGCGAGGGGACTACGCACAATGAGCAGTTCTTC. This translates into CASSEGTTHNEQFF. The chain joins TRBV9 to TRBJ2-1, with 7 bases matching TRBD2. This CDR3 region has 14 residues. With 3 bases clipped from V and 5 bases from J, the junction kept 5 bases outside the gene matches. Germline values: CDR1 SGDLS, CDR2 YYNGEE. The full variable domain, in which reference TRBV9 and TRBJ2-1 provide the parts outside the CDR3, is DSGVTQTPKHLITATGQRVTLRCSPRSGDLSVYWYQQSLDQGLQFLIQYYNGEERAKGNILERFSAQQFPDLHSELNLSSLELGDSALYFCASSEGTTHNEQFFGPGTRLTVL.

The genes are TRBV19 and TRBJ2-3, with D uncertain. CDR1 and CDR2 from the germline V gene are LNHDA and SQIVND (reference sequence). CDR3 length: 14 amino acids. The V gene lost 7 bases and the J gene lost 6 bases, with 17 bases spanning the gap. The chain's CDR3 is CASNGLSAGDTQYF. DNA of the CDR3: TGTGCCAGTAATGGCCTTTCCGCCGGGGATACGCAGTATTTT.

V and J are TRBV28 and TRBJ1-6, with D hard to call. The CDR3 loop spans 15 amino acids. The germline gives CDR1 MDHEN, CDR2 SYDVKM. Trimming pared 6 bases from V and 10 bases from J, leaving 19 bases between. The DNA of the CDR3 is TGTGCCAGCAGCCCCCCTTCGAGGACGGGGTCACCCCTCCACTTT. Amino acid sequence: CASSPPSRTGSPLHF. Full variable domain (outside the CDR3, taken from reference TRBV28 and TRBJ1-6): DVKVTQSSRYLVKRTGEKVFLECVQDMDHENMFWYRQDPGLGLRLIYFSYDVKMKEKGDIPEGYSVSREKKERFSLILESASTNQTSMYLCASSPPSRTGSPLHFGNGTRLTVT.

Of note for this clone: No DNA is shown, since the ends of the CDR3 on it are uncertain; the CDR3 is the one TCRdb lists. The chain combines TRBV21-1 with TRBJ1-3. TRBV21-1 is a listed pseudogene. The CDR3 region is 16 residues in length, termini included. CDR3: CASSKWGGGAANTIYF.

V is TRBV7-2 and J is TRBJ1-1; 7 positions match TRBD1. Germline-derived CDR1 and CDR2 are SGHTA and FQGNSA. CDR3 length equals 16 residues. The V gene end was trimmed by 5 bases and the J gene end by 4 bases; junction bases not matched to a gene: 13. The CDR3 spells CASSTRGPGGTTEAFF. The CDR3 DNA sequence: TGTGCCAGCAGCACTAGGGGGCCGGGAGGGACCACTGAAGCTTTCTTT. The full variable domain, with the rest looked up from reference TRBV7-2 and TRBJ1-1, is GAGVSQSPSNKVTEKGKDVELRCDPISGHTALYWYRQSLGQGLEFLIYFQGNSAPDKSGLPSDRFSAERTGGSVSTLTIQRTQQEDSAVYLCASSTRGPGGTTEAFFGQGTRLTVV.

J is TRBJ1-1 and V is TRBV27; D is uncertain. V lost 7 bases to trimming and J lost 1 base, with 10 bases between them. There are 13 residues in the CDR3. Germline V gives CDR1 MNHEY, CDR2 SMNVEV (reference sequence). The CDR3 nucleotides are TGTGCCAGCAAAACTTTTCAGAACACTGAAGCTTTCTTT. Encoded protein: CASKTFQNTEAFF.

This chain connects TRBV29-1 to TRBJ2-2; 7 positions agree with TRBD1. V trimming: 6 bases; J trimming: 6 bases; junction bases outside the gene matches: 10. The CDR3 is 14 amino acids. Germline lookup yields CDR1 SQVTM and CDR2 ANQGSEA. The CDR3 sequence: CSVDIDRAAGELFF. The CDR3 DNA sequence: TGCAGCGTAGACATCGACAGGGCCGCCGGGGAGCTGTTTTTT.